A single sample is the source of the 21 T cell receptor beta chains below, sequenced in a study of cytomegalovirus exposure and HLA in healthy donors. The PCR was carried out with 60 Vbeta primers and 13 Jbeta primers. Clones were sequenced by immunoSEQ multiplex PCR, and TCRdb holds only the in-frame ones, with some missing. The sample includes about 140,000 clones, around two thirds of them seen just once. Sequenced sample: PBMCs. These receptors all stem from a man aged 25 to 40 in good health and CMV-seropositive.

This rearrangement joins TRBV13 to TRBJ2-1; a weak D match, TRBD2 (5 bases). This CDR3 spans 15 amino acids. V shed 3 bases and J shed 5 bases, with 14 bases lying between them. CDR1 and CDR2 (germline): PRHDT, FYEKMQ (reference sequence). CDR3 sequence reads: CASSFSPIGDNEQFF. The CDR3 coding sequence is TGTGCCAGCAGCTTCTCCCCAATCGGGGACAATGAGCAGTTCTTC.

This chain links TRBV4-1 with TRBJ2-1; TRBD2 aligns across 7 bases. Germline-derived CDR1 and CDR2 are MGHRA and YSYEKL. This CDR3 region has 16 residues. V shed 5 bases, J shed 5 bases, and the junction held 12 bases outside the gene matches. CDR3 DNA: TGCGCCAGCAGCGGCCGGGACTACCTCAACCACAATGAGCAGTTCTTC. It encodes CASSGRDYLNHNEQFF.

This clone appeared once. For the CDR3, the DNA is TGTGCCAGCAGCTCCCCAACAGGTTGGGAGACCCAGTACTTC. This gives the protein CASSSPTGWETQYF. This rearrangement joins TRBV5-6 to TRBJ2-5, with a possible D match to TRBD1 (5 bases). V gave up 3 bases and J gave up 5 bases, with 14 bases separating them. The CDR3 runs 14 residues. The germline gives CDR1 SGHDT, CDR2 YYEEEE.

This clone was counted between two and nine times. V usage is TRBV4-1 and J usage is TRBJ2-7; TRBD2 is a possible D gene (5 bases). The length of the CDR3 is 17 residues. The germline V and J ends were trimmed by 1 base and 7 bases, with 23 bases remaining between them. CDR1 is MGHRA and CDR2 is YSYEKL in the germline V gene. The CDR3 bases are TGCGCCAGCAGCCAAGGGAGCGGTTCCGTCTACCCGGGGGAGCAGTACTTC. As protein: CASSQGSGSVYPGEQYF.

CDR3 sequence: CRADRGIWTEAFF. CDR3 DNA sequence: TGCAGAGCTGACAGGGGGATTTGGACTGAAGCTTTCTTT. This chain connects TRBV29-1 to TRBJ1-1; the match to TRBD1 covers 9 bases. CDR1 is SQVTM, CDR2 ANQGSEA, per germline. This CDR3 comprises 13 residues.

This clone was counted only a few times. The chain joins TRBV30 to TRBJ2-1; D gene uncertain. CDR1 GTSNPN and CDR2 SVGIG come from the germline V gene (reference sequence). This CDR3 contains 12 residues. The V end lost 0 bases, the J end lost 9 bases, and 9 bases lay between the germline ends. The CDR3 nucleotides read TGTGCCTGGAGTGTACTTGAGTCTGAGCAGTTCTTC. Translated: CAWSVLESEQFF.

CDR3: CASNHSPEPQHF. The CDR3 nucleotides read TGTGCCAGTAACCATAGCCCCGAGCCCCAGCATTTT. The rearrangement joins TRBV19 to TRBJ1-5; D is ambiguous. This CDR3 has 12 amino acids. Germline V gives CDR1 LNHDA, CDR2 SQIVND (reference sequence). V lost 7 bases, J lost 8 bases, and 12 bases lay in between.

The chain combines TRBV6-1 with TRBJ2-1; 9 bases line up with TRBD2. This CDR3 comprises 14 residues. Germline CDR1 and CDR2: MNHNS and SASEGT. Unmatched junction bases numbered 4, after V lost 4 bases and J lost 6 bases. CDR3 protein: CASSASGEFNEQFF. CDR3 coding DNA: TGTGCCAGCAGTGCTAGCGGGGAATTCAATGAGCAGTTCTTC.

In its sample, this clone was seen a few times. V is TRBV7-9 and J is TRBJ1-1; TRBD1 might be the D (6 bases). V gave up 0 bases and J gave up 5 bases, with 13 bases separating them. Per germline, CDR1 SEHNR and CDR2 FQNEAQ (reference sequence). The CDR3 is 15 residues long. CDR3 nucleotides: TGTGCCAGCAGCTTAGCAGGGGGGGTACGGACTGAAGCTTTCTTT. The encoded protein is CASSLAGGVRTEAFF. The variable domain in full, with the rest retrieved from reference TRBV7-9 and TRBJ1-1, is DTGVSQNPRHKITKRGQNVTFRCDPISEHNRLYWYRQTLGQGPEFLTYFQNEAQLEKSRLLSDRFSAERPKGSFSTLEIQRTEQGDSAMYLCASSLAGGVRTEAFFGQGTRLTVV.

The J gene is TRBJ2-1, the V gene TRBV7-6; 10 bases match TRBD2. CDR3 length: 15 amino acids. Unmatched junction bases numbered 7, after V lost 6 bases and J lost 5 bases. Looked up from germline, CDR1 is SGHVS and CDR2 is FNYEAQ. CDR3 sequence reads: CASSFTSGINNEQFF. The DNA of the CDR3 is TGTGCCAGCAGTTTCACTAGCGGGATAAACAATGAGCAGTTCTTC.

A remark on this clone: The conserved phenylalanine or tryptophan normally closing the CDR3 is absent here, so this likely arose from a read error. This rearrangement joins TRBV4-2 to TRBJ2-2, with 9 positions matching TRBD2. CDR1 is LGHNA and CDR2 is YNFKEQ in the germline V gene. With 3 bases clipped from V and 5 bases from J, the junction kept 7 bases outside the gene matches. This CDR3 has 16 amino acids. Written as DNA, the CDR3 is TGTGCCAGCAGCCATATTAGCGGGAGTTTTACCGGGGAGCTGTTTTCT. Translated, it gives CASSHISGSFTGELFS.

J is TRBJ2-5 and V is TRBV10-3, with D perhaps TRBD1 (6 bases). Trimming cost V 8 bases and J 5 bases, with 15 bases left between them. The CDR3 length is 13 residues. CDR1 ENHRY and CDR2 SYGVKD come from the germline V gene. The CDR3 DNA follows: TGTGCCATCGGCCGGGATACAGGGGAGACCCAGTACTTC. This codes for CAIGRDTGETQYF.

This clone was counted a few times. The V gene is TRBV19, the J gene TRBJ2-7; tentative D call: TRBD1 (6 bases). CDR3 size: 16 residues. The germline V gene encodes CDR1 LNHDA and CDR2 SQIVND (reference sequence). Trimming took off 4 bases at V and 0 bases at J, with 16 bases between the two ends. The CDR3 DNA sequence: TGTGCCAGTAGTAAAATCGGGACACATTACTCCTACGAGCAGTACTTC. Protein sequence: CASSKIGTHYSYEQYF.

This clone was seen a handful of times. The rearrangement links TRBV5-1 to TRBJ2-1; possibly TRBD1 for D (6 bases). Trimming pared 0 bases from V and 4 bases from J, leaving 11 bases between. The CDR3 extends over 15 amino acids. Germline V CDR1 and CDR2: SGHRS, YFSETQ. For the CDR3, the DNA is TGCGCCAGCAGCTTGGCGGCAGGGGAATACAATGAGCAGTTCTTC. Protein product: CASSLAAGEYNEQFF.

The CDR3 region is CASRDRANQPQHF. CDR3 DNA: TGTGCCAGCAGAGACAGGGCCAATCAGCCCCAGCATTTT. V usage is TRBV6-6 and J usage is TRBJ1-5; 7 nucleotides align to TRBD1. In germline, CDR1 is MNHNY, CDR2 SVGAGI (reference sequence). V shed 6 bases, J shed 3 bases, and the junction held 2 bases outside the gene matches. This CDR3 has 13 residues.

The rearrangement joins TRBV5-1 to TRBJ2-3; D is possibly TRBD1 (6 bases). This CDR3 has 15 residues. Trimming cost V 0 bases and J 3 bases, with 11 bases left between them. Germline lookup yields CDR1 SGHRS and CDR2 YFSETQ. CDR3 sequence (DNA): TGCGCCAGCAGCTTGGAAGGGGGTGGAACAGATACGCAGTATTTT. It encodes CASSLEGGGTDTQYF.

The sample holds a few counts of this clone. This chain joins TRBV5-1 and TRBJ2-1; the D gene is possibly TRBD2 (6 bases). V was shortened by 1 base and J by 5 bases, with 19 bases between the two germline ends. The CDR3 is made up of 17 amino acids. Germline V gene sequence: CDR1 SGHRS, CDR2 YFSETQ. CDR3 sequence: CASSLFPAGLSNNEQFF. CDR3 in DNA: TGCGCCAGCAGCTTGTTTCCCGCGGGATTAAGTAACAATGAGCAGTTCTTC.

J is TRBJ2-7 and V is TRBV30; perhaps TRBD2 as D (5 bases). V gave up 3 bases and J gave up 7 bases, with 13 bases separating them. CDR1 and CDR2 (germline): GTSNPN, SVGIG (reference sequence). The CDR3 contains 12 residues. CDR3 nucleotide sequence: TGTGCCTGGAGGTCTAGCTTTGTGGAGCAGTACTTC. Amino acids: CAWRSSFVEQYF.

The genes are TRBV7-9 and TRBJ1-2, with a possible D match to TRBD1 (5 bases). Germline values: CDR1 SEHNR, CDR2 FQNEAQ (reference sequence). Trimming left V 3 bases short and J 0 bases short, with 11 bases between. The length of the CDR3 is 15 residues. The CDR3 sequence: CASSFPGPSNYGYTF. CDR3 sequence (DNA): TGTGCCAGCAGCTTTCCAGGGCCGTCTAACTATGGCTACACCTTC.

The chain links TRBV6-1 to TRBJ2-5, with D possibly matching TRBD2 (5 bases). With the DNA end fitting TRBJ2-7 better, the J assignment may be wrong. This CDR3 contains 15 residues. In germline, CDR1 is MNHNS, CDR2 SASEGT. CDR3 coding DNA: TGTGCCAGCAGTGAATCGGGCGGGTCCTCCTACGAGCAGTACTTC. Its protein is CASSESGGSSYEQYF.

This chain uses TRBV7-2 with TRBJ1-5; D perhaps matches TRBD1 (5 bases). V lost 5 bases to trimming and J lost 5 bases, with 13 bases between them. Per germline, CDR1 SGHTA and CDR2 FQGNSA. The CDR3 loop spans 14 amino acids. This CDR3 reads CASSRGGVDQPQHF. The CDR3, as DNA: TGTGCCAGCAGCCGTGGGGGGGTCGATCAGCCCCAGCATTTT.